This T cell receptor (beta chain) was captured in a study of shared clonotypes between healthy human individuals. Generated by immunoSEQ multiplex PCR, the TCRdb table keeps only in-frame clones and is missing some. The data show 2 million to 2.5 million clones, around 95% seen once. Comment on this clone: Its antigen is undetermined.

Study-wide points: Among donors, clonotype sharing was expected to be affected by sequencing depth.

The TCR was taken from a man aged 18 to 29 in good health. The sequenced sample consisted of naive CD4+ T cells sorted from blood. Subset described: CD45RA+ positively selected.

CDR3 sequence (DNA): TGTGCCATCAGTGAGTCGGAAGGTGCTAATCAGCCCCAGCATTTT. It is translated as CAISESEGANQPQHF. The rearrangement uses TRBV10-3 and TRBJ1-5; no clear D. Trimming removed 0 bases at V and 4 bases at J, with 10 bases between. Germline assignment: CDR1 ENHRY and CDR2 SYGVKD. The CDR3 loop spans 15 amino acids.